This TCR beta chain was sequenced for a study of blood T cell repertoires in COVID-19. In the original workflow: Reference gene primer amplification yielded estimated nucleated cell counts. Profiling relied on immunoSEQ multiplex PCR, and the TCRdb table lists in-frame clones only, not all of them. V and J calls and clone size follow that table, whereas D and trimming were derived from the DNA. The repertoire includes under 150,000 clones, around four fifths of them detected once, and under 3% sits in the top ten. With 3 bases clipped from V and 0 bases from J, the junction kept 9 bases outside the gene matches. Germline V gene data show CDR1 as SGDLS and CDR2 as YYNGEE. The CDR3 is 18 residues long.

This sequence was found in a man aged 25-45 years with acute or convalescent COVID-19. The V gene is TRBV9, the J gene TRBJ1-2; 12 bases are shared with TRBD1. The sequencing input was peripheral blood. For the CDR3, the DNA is TGTGCCAGCAGCGAGGGGACAGGGGGCCTGGTTTCTAACTATGGCTACACCTTC. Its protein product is CASSEGTGGLVSNYGYTF.